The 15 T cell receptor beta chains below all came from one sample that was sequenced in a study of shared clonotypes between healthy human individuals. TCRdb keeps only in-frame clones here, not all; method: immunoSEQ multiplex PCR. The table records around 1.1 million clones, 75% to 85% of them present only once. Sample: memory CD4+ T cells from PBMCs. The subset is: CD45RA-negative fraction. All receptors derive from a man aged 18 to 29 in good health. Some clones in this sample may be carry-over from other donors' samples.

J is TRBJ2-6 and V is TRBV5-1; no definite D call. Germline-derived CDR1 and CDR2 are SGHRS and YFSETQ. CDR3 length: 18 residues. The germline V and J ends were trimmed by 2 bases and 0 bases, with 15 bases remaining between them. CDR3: CASSFKDSSSSGANVLTF. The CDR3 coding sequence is TGCGCCAGCAGCTTTAAAGATTCATCAAGCTCTGGGGCCAACGTCCTGACTTTC.

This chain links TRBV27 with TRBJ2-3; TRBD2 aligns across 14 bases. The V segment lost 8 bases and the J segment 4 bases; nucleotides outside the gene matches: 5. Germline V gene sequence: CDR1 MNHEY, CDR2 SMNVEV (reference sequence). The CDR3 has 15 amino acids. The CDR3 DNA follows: TGTGCCAGCCGCCTGGGACTAGCGGGAGCAGATACGCAGTATTTT. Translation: CASRLGLAGADTQYF.

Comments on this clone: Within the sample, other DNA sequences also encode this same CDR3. CDR3: CSSWGGKQYF. The CDR3 DNA reads TGCAGCTCGTGGGGGGGAAAGCAGTACTTC. The V call is TRBV29-1, the J call TRBJ2-7, with TRBD2 matching over 7 bases. CDR1 and CDR2 (germline): SQVTM, ANQGSEA. There are 10 residues in the CDR3. Unmatched junction bases numbered 6, after V lost 8 bases and J lost 8 bases.

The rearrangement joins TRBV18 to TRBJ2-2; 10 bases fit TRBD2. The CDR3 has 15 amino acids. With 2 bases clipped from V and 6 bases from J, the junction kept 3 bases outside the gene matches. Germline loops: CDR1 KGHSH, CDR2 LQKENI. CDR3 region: CASSPASGRSGELFF. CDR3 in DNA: TGTGCCAGCTCACCAGCTAGCGGGAGATCCGGGGAGCTGTTTTTT. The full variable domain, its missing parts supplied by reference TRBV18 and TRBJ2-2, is NAGVMQNPRHLVRRRGQEARLRCSPMKGHSHVYWYRQLPEEGLKFMVYLQKENIIDESGMPKERFSAEFPKEGPSILRIQQVVRGDSAAYFCASSPASGRSGELFFGEGSRLTVL.

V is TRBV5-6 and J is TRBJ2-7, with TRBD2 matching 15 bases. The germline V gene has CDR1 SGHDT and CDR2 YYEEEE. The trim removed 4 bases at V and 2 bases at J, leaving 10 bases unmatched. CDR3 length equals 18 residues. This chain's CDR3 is CASSARTSGRARAYEQYF. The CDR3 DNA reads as TGTGCCAGCAGCGCCCGGACTAGCGGGAGGGCTCGGGCCTACGAGCAGTACTTC.

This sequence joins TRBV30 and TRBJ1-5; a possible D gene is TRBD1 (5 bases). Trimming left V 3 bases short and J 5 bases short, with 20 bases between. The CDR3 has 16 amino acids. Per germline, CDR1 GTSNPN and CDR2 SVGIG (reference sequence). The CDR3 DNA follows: TGTGCCTGGAGCAGCGCAGGGCCCCTACTTGATCAGCCCCAGCATTTT. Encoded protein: CAWSSAGPLLDQPQHF.

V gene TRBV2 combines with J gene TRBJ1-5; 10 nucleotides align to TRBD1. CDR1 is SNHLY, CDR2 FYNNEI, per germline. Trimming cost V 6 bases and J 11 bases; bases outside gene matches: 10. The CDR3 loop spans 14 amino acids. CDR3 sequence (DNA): TGTGCCAGCAGCCACGGGACAGGGGAAGGAACCCAGCATTTT. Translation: CASSHGTGEGTQHF.

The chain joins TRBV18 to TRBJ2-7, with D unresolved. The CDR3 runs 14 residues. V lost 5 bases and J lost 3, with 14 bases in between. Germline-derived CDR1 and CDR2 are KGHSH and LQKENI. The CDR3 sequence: CASSSMGTFYEQYF. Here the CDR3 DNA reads TGTGCCAGCTCAAGTATGGGCACCTTCTACGAGCAGTACTTC.

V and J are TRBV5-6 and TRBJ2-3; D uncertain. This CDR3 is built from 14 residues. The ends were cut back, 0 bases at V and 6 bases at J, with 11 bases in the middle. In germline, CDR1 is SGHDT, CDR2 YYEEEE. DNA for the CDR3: TGTGCCAGCAGCTTGGGGGATTATCCGGATACGCAGTATTTT. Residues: CASSLGDYPDTQYF.

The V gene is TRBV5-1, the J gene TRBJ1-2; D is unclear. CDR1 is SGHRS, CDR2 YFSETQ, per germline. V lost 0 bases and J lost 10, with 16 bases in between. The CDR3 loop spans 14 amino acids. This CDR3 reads CASSLVPEPFFYTF. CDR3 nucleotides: TGCGCCAGCAGCTTGGTGCCGGAGCCCTTTTTCTACACCTTC. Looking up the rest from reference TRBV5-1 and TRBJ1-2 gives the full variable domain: KAGVTQTPRYLIKTRGQQVTLSCSPISGHRSVSWYQQTPGQGLQFLFEYFSETQRNKGNFPGRFSGRQFSNSRSEMNVSTLELGDSALYLCASSLVPEPFFYTFGSGTRLTVV.

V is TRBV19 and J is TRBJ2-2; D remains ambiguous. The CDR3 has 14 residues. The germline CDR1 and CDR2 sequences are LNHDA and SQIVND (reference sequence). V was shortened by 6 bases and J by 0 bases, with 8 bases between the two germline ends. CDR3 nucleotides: TGTGCCAGTAGCGGGCGGACGAACACCGGGGAGCTGTTTTTT. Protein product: CASSGRTNTGELFF.

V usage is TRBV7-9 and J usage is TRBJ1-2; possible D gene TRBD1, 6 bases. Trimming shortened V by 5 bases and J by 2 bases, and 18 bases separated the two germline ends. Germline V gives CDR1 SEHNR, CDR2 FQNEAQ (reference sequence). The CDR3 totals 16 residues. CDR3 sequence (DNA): TGTGCCAGCAGCCCATCTGCCCGGACAGTAAACTATGGCTACACCTTC. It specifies CASSPSARTVNYGYTF. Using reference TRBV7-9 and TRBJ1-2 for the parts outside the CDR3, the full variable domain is DTGVSQNPRHKITKRGQNVTFRCDPISEHNRLYWYRQTLGQGPEFLTYFQNEAQLEKSRLLSDRFSAERPKGSFSTLEIQRTEQGDSAMYLCASSPSARTVNYGYTFGSGTRLTVV.

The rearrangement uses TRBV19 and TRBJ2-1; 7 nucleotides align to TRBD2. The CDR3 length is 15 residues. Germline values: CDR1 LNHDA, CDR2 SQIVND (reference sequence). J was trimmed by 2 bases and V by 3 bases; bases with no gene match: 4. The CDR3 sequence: CASSIGEGPYNEQFF. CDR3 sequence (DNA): TGTGCCAGTAGTATCGGGGAGGGACCCTACAATGAGCAGTTCTTC.

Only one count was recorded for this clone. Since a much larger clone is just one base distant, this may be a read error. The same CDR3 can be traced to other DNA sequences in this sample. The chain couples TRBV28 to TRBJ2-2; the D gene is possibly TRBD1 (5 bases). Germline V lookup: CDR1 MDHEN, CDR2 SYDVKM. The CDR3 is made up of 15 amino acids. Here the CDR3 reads CASSYMGLDTGELFF. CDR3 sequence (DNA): TGTGCCAGCAGTTATATGGGGTTGGACACTGGGGAGCTGTTTTTT.

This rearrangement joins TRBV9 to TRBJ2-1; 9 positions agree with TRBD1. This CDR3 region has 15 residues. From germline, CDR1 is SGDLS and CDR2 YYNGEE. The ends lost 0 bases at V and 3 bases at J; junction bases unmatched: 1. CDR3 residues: CASSVGTGVYNEQFF. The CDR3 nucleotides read TGTGCCAGCAGCGTAGGGACAGGGGTCTACAATGAGCAGTTCTTC.